These 10 T cell receptor beta chains were sequenced from one sample in a study of post-analysis software for immune sequencing data. The antigens of these receptors remain unknown. General study points: Compared with controls, patients had more of roughly 5 TRBV segments, including TRBV5-6, TRBV5-1 and TRBV20-1.

TCR beta cDNA libraries included unique molecular identifiers. TCRdb used MiXCR to reprocess the PCR reads, holding one entry per CDR3 protein. This sample carries roughly 870,000 distinct CDR3 sequences, about 53% of them seen once, and the ten largest clones take approximately 4.4%. Sequenced input: blood. The receptor source for this set is a girl aged 5 to 17 with multiple sclerosis.

V gene TRBV7-2 combines with J gene TRBJ1-2; no clear D. The germline V and J ends were trimmed by 1 base and 5 bases, with 14 bases remaining between them. Germline CDR1 SGHTA, CDR2 FQGNSA. This CDR3 comprises 15 residues. CDR3 residues: CASSLEVWARYGYTF. DNA for the CDR3: TGTGCCAGCAGCTTAGAGGTTTGGGCAAGATATGGCTACACCTTC.

This clonotype was recorded many times. The rearrangement joins TRBV5-1 to TRBJ2-3; D is uncertain. Per the germline V gene, CDR1 is SGHRS and CDR2 is YFSETQ. The CDR3 is 14 amino acids. The V and J ends lost 3 bases and 6 bases respectively, with 14 bases between them. The CDR3 DNA follows: TGCGCCAGCAGCTCCCGCCCCACAGTCGATACGCAGTATTTT. Its translation is CASSSRPTVDTQYF.

The chain uses TRBV5-1 and TRBJ2-7; tentatively, D is TRBD1 (5 bases). Germline CDR1 reads SGHRS; CDR2 reads YFSETQ. The CDR3 runs to 12 residues. Trimming took off 4 bases at V and 9 bases at J, with 14 bases between the two ends. CDR3 coding DNA: TGCGCCAGCAGCCTCGGACATTCCTCGCAGTACTTC. This translates into CASSLGHSSQYF.

The J gene is TRBJ2-1, the V gene TRBV7-3; D not resolved. The CDR3 contains 14 residues. Germline values: CDR1 SGHTA, CDR2 FQGTGA. Between the trimmed V and J ends, which lost 5 bases and 0 bases, there was a span of 8 bases. The CDR3 DNA reads as TGTGCCAGCAGCCCCTTACACTCCTACAATGAGCAGTTCTTC. As protein: CASSPLHSYNEQFF.

The rearrangement uses TRBV6-1 and TRBJ2-3; D may correspond to TRBD1 or TRBD2 (6 bases each). The germline V and J ends were trimmed by 3 bases and 3 bases, with 13 bases remaining between them. Germline loops: CDR1 MNHNS, CDR2 SASEGT. CDR3 length equals 15 residues. In DNA form, the CDR3 reads TGTGCCAGCAGTGAGGTGTGGGGGGCTACAGATACGCAGTATTTT. It translates to CASSEVWGATDTQYF.

The chain couples TRBV7-9 to TRBJ2-3; maybe TRBD2 (6 bases). The CDR3 is 12 amino acids. The ends were cut back, 1 base at V and 13 bases at J, with 12 bases in the middle. From germline, CDR1 is SEHNR and CDR2 FQNEAQ (reference sequence). For the CDR3, the DNA is TGTGCCAGCAGCTTAGAAGCTAGCGAGGAGTATTTT. Translated, it gives CASSLEASEEYF.

The chain combines TRBV5-1 with TRBJ2-7; TRBD2 might be the D (6 bases). The germline V gene has CDR1 SGHRS and CDR2 YFSETQ. The length of the CDR3 is 16 residues. V gave up 2 bases and J gave up 5 bases, with 20 bases separating them. The CDR3 sequence: CASSLMGVAVAHEQYF. For the CDR3, the DNA is TGCGCCAGCAGCTTAATGGGGGTAGCGGTAGCTCACGAGCAGTACTTC.

The chain joins TRBV20-1 to TRBJ1-6; unclear D gene. Germline CDR1 reads DFQATT; CDR2 reads SNEGSKA (reference sequence). The CDR3 sequence is 15 residues long. Trimming removed 0 bases from V and 5 bases from J, with 11 bases in between. As DNA, the CDR3 is TGCAGTGCTAGAGATGAAGGCCTTCATAATTCACCCCTCCACTTT. Amino acids: CSARDEGLHNSPLHF.

This clonotype was seen a few times. This sequence joins TRBV29-1 and TRBJ2-7, with D possibly being TRBD1 (7 bases). V was trimmed by 8 bases and J by 0 bases, leaving 14 bases between them. The CDR3 runs 13 residues. Germline loops: CDR1 SQVTM, CDR2 ANQGSEA. The CDR3 DNA sequence: TGCAGCATCACAGGGGAGGACTCCTACGAGCAGTACTTC. Translation: CSITGEDSYEQYF.

The V and J genes are TRBV20-1 and TRBJ2-7; D uncertain. Germline CDR1 reads DFQATT; CDR2 reads SNEGSKA (reference sequence). The CDR3 runs 11 residues. The V end was cut by 2 bases, the J end by 3 bases, with 5 bases between. This chain's CDR3 is CSARKSYEQYF. Written as DNA, the CDR3 is TGCAGTGCTAGAAAGAGCTACGAGCAGTACTTC.